Shown below are 20 T cell receptor beta chains from a single sample sequenced in a study of blood T cell repertoires in COVID-19. Repertoires were generated with immunoSEQ multiplex PCR, while TCRdb's copy carries only in-frame clones and drops some. Among around 200,000 clones listed, roughly 84% were seen once. What was sequenced was peripheral blood. These TCRs come from a woman in her seventies with COVID-19, enrolled during active disease.

This chain connects TRBV30 to TRBJ2-5; the D gene is possibly TRBD2 (6 bases). Germline V lookup: CDR1 GTSNPN, CDR2 SVGIG (reference sequence). Trimming shortened V by 1 base and J by 3 bases, and 12 bases separated the two germline ends. The CDR3 extends over 14 amino acids. The CDR3 DNA reads as TGTGCCTGGAGTGGGACGGGACTTGAAGAGACCCAGTACTTC. Protein: CAWSGTGLEETQYF.

The genes are TRBV4-1 and TRBJ2-7, with TRBD2 matching over 10 bases. With 0 bases clipped from V and 3 bases from J, the junction kept 8 bases outside the gene matches. Germline V gene lookup returns CDR1 MGHRA and CDR2 YSYEKL. The CDR3 contains 17 residues. This CDR3 is CASSQDSGIAGGYEQYF. The CDR3 nucleotides read TGCGCCAGCAGCCAAGATAGCGGGATAGCGGGAGGCTACGAGCAGTACTTC.

CDR3 DNA: TGTGCCAGCAGCTTTCCGGGACAGGATCACAGGGAGCAGTTCTTC. Amino acid sequence: CASSFPGQDHREQFF. V is TRBV5-6 and J is TRBJ2-1; 8 bases match TRBD1. Germline loops: CDR1 SGHDT, CDR2 YYEEEE. This CDR3 region has 15 residues. Germline trimming cut 2 bases from V and 10 bases from J; bases unmatched to any gene: 11.

The chain links TRBV19 to TRBJ2-5; 7 nucleotides agree with TRBD1. With 5 bases clipped from V and 5 bases from J, the junction kept 8 bases outside the gene matches. CDR3 length: 14 amino acids. Germline CDR1 and CDR2: LNHDA and SQIVND (reference sequence). CDR3 protein: CASSPPGTVETQYF. In nucleotides, the CDR3 is TGTGCCAGTAGTCCACCGGGGACAGTGGAGACCCAGTACTTC. The complete variable domain, with remaining parts taken from reference TRBV19 and TRBJ2-5, reads DGGITQSPKYLFRKEGQNVTLSCEQNLNHDAMYWYRQDPGQGLRLIYYSQIVNDFQKGDIAEGYSVSREKKESFPLTVTSAQKNPTAFYLCASSPPGTVETQYFGPGTRLLVL.

The chain links TRBV6-6 to TRBJ1-1, with TRBD1 matching over 7 bases. The CDR3 contains 14 residues. Losses at the gene ends were 6 bases for V and 0 bases for J; bases not matched to a gene: 4. Germline lookup yields CDR1 MNHNY and CDR2 SVGAGI (reference sequence). The CDR3: CASRVQGMNTEAFF. In DNA form, the CDR3 reads TGTGCCAGCAGAGTACAGGGGATGAACACTGAAGCTTTCTTT.

V and J are TRBV6-5 and TRBJ1-3; unclear D gene. The CDR3 has 14 amino acids. CDR1 MNHEY and CDR2 SVGAGI come from the germline V gene. V dropped 6 bases and J dropped 1 base, with 10 bases sitting between them. CDR3 sequence reads: CASRADFSGNTIYF. The CDR3 DNA follows: TGTGCCAGCAGGGCGGACTTTTCTGGAAACACCATATATTTT.

The V and J genes are TRBV7-7 and TRBJ1-4, with 7 nucleotides matching TRBD1. With V trimmed by 5 bases and J by 8 bases, 8 bases remained unmatched. Germline V gives CDR1 SSHAT, CDR2 FNYEAQ (reference sequence). The CDR3 has 14 amino acids. Here the CDR3 reads CASSPDRRSEKLFF. The CDR3 nucleotides read TGTGCCAGCAGCCCGGACAGGCGAAGCGAAAAACTGTTTTTT.

This clone was recorded a few times. The V call is TRBV6-5, the J call TRBJ1-1; TRBD1 agrees at 7 bases. The germline V gene has CDR1 MNHEY and CDR2 SVGAGI. The CDR3 loop spans 12 amino acids. The J segment lost 3 bases and the V segment lost 6 bases, leaving 1 base of the junction unmatched. CDR3: CASRTGDTEAFF. The CDR3 DNA reads as TGTGCCAGCAGAACAGGGGACACTGAAGCTTTCTTT.

V is TRBV18 and J is TRBJ1-5, with a possible D match to TRBD1 (6 bases). Germline values: CDR1 KGHSH, CDR2 LQKENI. Trimming cost V 0 bases and J 10 bases, with 19 bases left between them. The length of the CDR3 is 16 residues. The CDR3 DNA follows: TGTGCCAGCTCACCACCGGGGTCAGGGGCTAAGGATCCCCAGCATTTT. Protein: CASSPPGSGAKDPQHF.

The J gene is TRBJ1-2, the V gene TRBV6-5; 7 bases are a match to TRBD1. The germline CDR1 and CDR2 sequences are MNHEY and SVGAGI. This CDR3 comprises 13 residues. J gave up 6 bases and V 4 bases, and 5 bases lay outside the gene matches. This CDR3 is CASSWRGQDGYTF. The CDR3 region has the DNA TGTGCCAGCAGTTGGAGGGGGCAGGATGGCTACACCTTC.

V gene TRBV7-9 combines with J gene TRBJ2-1; D possibly corresponds to TRBD2 (6 bases). The V end lost 2 bases, the J end lost 9 bases, and 23 bases lay between the germline ends. The CDR3 is 17 residues long. Per the germline V gene, CDR1 is SEHNR and CDR2 is FQNEAQ (reference sequence). In DNA, the CDR3 is TGTGCCAGCAGCTTATTTACGGGAGTCAATTGGGCGGGTGAGCAGTTCTTC. It specifies CASSLFTGVNWAGEQFF.

The chain uses TRBV19 and TRBJ2-3; 9 nucleotides align to TRBD2. The germline V gene encodes CDR1 LNHDA and CDR2 SQIVND (reference sequence). V was clipped by 4 bases and J by 1 base; unmatched bases: 9. The CDR3 runs to 17 residues. The CDR3 spells CASSRGTSSPGTDTQYF. CDR3 in DNA: TGTGCCAGTAGTAGGGGGACTAGCTCACCCGGCACAGATACGCAGTATTTT.

This rearrangement joins TRBV6-5 to TRBJ1-5, with TRBD1 identical over 7 bases. Trimming removed 8 bases from V and 6 bases from J; junction bases left unmatched: 13. Germline V gene lookup returns CDR1 MNHEY and CDR2 SVGAGI. The CDR3 is 15 residues long. DNA for the CDR3: TGTGCCAGCTGGACAGGAGGGGATTCGGGTCAGCCCCAGCATTTT. This gives the protein CASWTGGDSGQPQHF.

This clone was counted a few times. The chain employs TRBV5-4 and TRBJ2-2; D not resolved. Germline V CDR1 and CDR2: SGHNT, YYREEE (reference sequence). Trimming took off 4 bases at V and 5 bases at J, with 9 bases between the two ends. The CDR3 loop spans 13 amino acids. The CDR3 coding sequence is TGTGCCAGCAGCCGCGGCCAAACCGGGGAGCTGTTTTTT. Protein product: CASSRGQTGELFF.

The sample holds one count of this clone. The chain carries TRBV28 and TRBJ1-6, with D maybe TRBD1 (5 bases). The CDR3 runs 16 residues. The ends were cut back, 4 bases at V and 5 bases at J, with 15 bases in the middle. CDR1 and CDR2 (germline): MDHEN, SYDVKM. The CDR3: CASSSYSGTNNSPLHF. CDR3 nucleotides: TGTGCCAGCAGTTCCTACAGTGGGACTAATAATTCACCCCTCCACTTT.

V gene TRBV6-4 combines with J gene TRBJ1-1, with a tentative D call TRBD1 (6 bases). This CDR3 has 12 amino acids. V lost 1 base to trimming and J lost 10 bases, with 10 bases between them. The V gene's germline CDR1 is MRHNA and CDR2 SNTAGT. The CDR3 loop is CASSDLQGRAFF. CDR3 in DNA: TGTGCCAGCAGTGACTTACAGGGTCGAGCTTTCTTT.

This clone was observed a single time. J is TRBJ1-1 and V is TRBV7-8, with 7 bases lining up with TRBD1. Germline-derived CDR1 and CDR2 are SGHVS and FQNEAQ. V gave up 5 bases and J gave up 1 base; unmatched junction bases: 7. This CDR3 is built from 15 residues. CDR3 bases: TGTGCCAGCAGCCAACCTGGACAGGCGAACACTGAAGCTTTCTTT. This translates into CASSQPGQANTEAFF.

The rearrangement joins TRBV20-1 to TRBJ2-1; a possible D gene is TRBD2 (5 bases). The CDR3 has 11 residues. V gave up 1 base and J gave up 15 bases, with 13 bases separating them. Germline CDR1 reads DFQATT; CDR2 reads SNEGSKA (reference sequence). The CDR3 protein is CSARGPPGRFF. In nucleotides, the CDR3 is TGCAGTGCTAGAGGACCCCCGGGGAGGTTCTTC.

This chain uses TRBV14 with TRBJ2-5, with TRBD2 matching 8 bases. The germline V gene encodes CDR1 SGHDN and CDR2 FVKESK. Unmatched junction bases numbered 6, after V lost 1 base and J lost 2 bases. This CDR3 comprises 16 residues. DNA of the CDR3: TGTGCCAGCAGCCAAGTGTTAGCGGGAAGGCAAGAGACCCAGTACTTC. Translation: CASSQVLAGRQETQYF.

The rearrangement uses TRBV30 and TRBJ1-1, with D maybe TRBD1 (5 bases). The CDR3 contains 14 residues. The germline CDR1 and CDR2 sequences are GTSNPN and SVGIG (reference sequence). Trimming removed 3 bases from V and 0 bases from J, with 11 bases in between. The CDR3, as DNA: TGTGCCTGGAGGGGACGGACTATGAACACTGAAGCTTTCTTT. Protein sequence: CAWRGRTMNTEAFF.